This T cell receptor (beta chain) was identified in a study of long-term antiretroviral therapy in people with HIV. Study at large: Earliest sampling preceded the 2015 immediate-ART recommendation by about a decade.

General study findings and limits: Researchers lacked any data on ART adherence, viral resistance or therapy changes. Patients on ART gained diversity, which nonetheless stayed below transplant donor controls.

Germline CDR1 SGHAT, CDR2 FQNNGV. The CDR3 is 15 residues long. V lost 3 bases, J lost 2 bases, and 14 bases lay in between. In the case of this clone: Its target is unknown.

Every participant gave one or more pre-ART and two or more post-ART PBMC samples. The assay used was immunoSEQ (version v3.0), run at survey level. Here immunoSEQ multiplex PCR was the method, and the copy in TCRdb shows in-frame clones only, minus some. The sample holds fewer than 35,000 clones, 70% to 80% seen once. The receptor was isolated from a woman aged 50 to 60 with HIV. The rearrangement links TRBV11-2 to TRBJ2-7; D possibly matches TRBD1 or TRBD2 (6 bases each). Sequencing was performed on unsorted PBMCs, taken 2 years after starting antiretroviral therapy. CDR3 nucleotides: TGTGCCAGCAGCTTTGTAACCGGGGGCCCCTACGAGCAGTACTTC. Translating it yields CASSFVTGGPYEQYF. The whole variable domain, filled in from reference TRBV11-2 and TRBJ2-7, reads EAGVAQSPRYKIIEKRQSVAFWCNPISGHATLYWYQQILGQGPKLLIQFQNNGVVDDSQLPKDRFSAERLKGVDSTLKIQPAKLEDSAVYLCASSFVTGGPYEQYFGPGTRLTVT.